The 14 T cell receptor beta chains listed next were all sequenced from one sample in a study of siplizumab effects on memory and regulatory T cells. Data came from immunoSEQ multiplex PCR; TCRdb stores just in-frame clones and leaves some out. The repertoire holds around 100,000 clones, over 90% seen once, with 1% to 1.5% in the top ten. Material for sequencing was non-Treg CD4+ T cells sorted from blood. The receptors stem from a human donor in good health.

V and J are TRBV29-1 and TRBJ1-1; D unresolved. CDR1 is SQVTM and CDR2 is ANQGSEA in the germline V gene. V was pared by 7 bases and J by 1 base, with 13 bases between. This CDR3 region has 13 residues. CDR3: CSARQHENTEAFF. Here the CDR3 DNA reads TGCAGCGCTCGCCAACACGAGAACACTGAAGCTTTCTTT.

This chain joins TRBV5-4 and TRBJ2-7; 9 positions match TRBD1. Germline lookup yields CDR1 SGHNT and CDR2 YYREEE (reference sequence). The CDR3 covers 13 residues. J gave up 5 bases and V 4 bases, and 4 bases lay outside the gene matches. This CDR3 reads CASSRDRVNEQYF. CDR3 bases: TGTGCCAGCAGCAGGGACAGGGTGAACGAGCAGTACTTC.

This clone came up once. The gene calls are TRBV19 and TRBJ1-4, with 7 bases matching TRBD1. CDR1 is LNHDA, CDR2 SQIVND, per germline (reference sequence). The CDR3 is 15 amino acids. J gave up 2 bases and V 3 bases, and 3 bases lay outside the gene matches. The CDR3 DNA is TGTGCCAGTAGTATCCCGGACAGGACTAATGAAAAACTGTTTTTT. It yields the protein CASSIPDRTNEKLFF.

This chain connects TRBV9 to TRBJ2-1; D is possibly TRBD2 (5 bases). Germline V gives CDR1 SGDLS, CDR2 YYNGEE. V lost 0 bases and J lost 0, with 10 bases in between. This CDR3 spans 16 amino acids. CDR3 nucleotides: TGTGCCAGCAGCGTAGGGCGGGCAAGCTCCTACAATGAGCAGTTCTTC. As protein: CASSVGRASSYNEQFF.

The V gene is TRBV19, the J gene TRBJ1-2, with 9 bases aligning to TRBD1. Germline CDR1 is LNHDA and CDR2 is SQIVND (reference sequence). The trim removed 4 bases at V and 7 bases at J, leaving 10 bases unmatched. The CDR3 contains 15 residues. The CDR3 region has the DNA TGTGCCAGTAGTAAAACTCTACAGGGGGCGAGTGGCTACACCTTC. This gives the protein CASSKTLQGASGYTF.

V usage is TRBV6-5 and J usage is TRBJ2-7; D unclear. The CDR3 loop spans 15 amino acids. Per the germline V gene, CDR1 is MNHEY and CDR2 is SVGAGI. The V end lost 5 bases, the J end lost 0 bases, and 14 bases lay between the germline ends. The CDR3 protein is CASSPAGAHSYEQYF. As DNA, the CDR3 is TGTGCCAGCAGTCCGGCCGGTGCACACTCCTACGAGCAGTACTTC.

The V and J genes are TRBV9 and TRBJ2-3; D is uncertain. V shed 3 bases and J shed 6 bases, with 14 bases lying between them. Germline loops: CDR1 SGDLS, CDR2 YYNGEE. The CDR3 covers 14 residues. CDR3 sequence (DNA): TGTGCCAGCAGCGCGAACCTAGGTGGGGATACGCAGTATTTT. This encodes CASSANLGGDTQYF. The full variable domain, in which reference TRBV9 and TRBJ2-3 provide the parts outside the CDR3, is DSGVTQTPKHLITATGQRVTLRCSPRSGDLSVYWYQQSLDQGLQFLIQYYNGEERAKGNILERFSAQQFPDLHSELNLSSLELGDSALYFCASSANLGGDTQYFGPGTRLTVL.

A word on this clone: Other DNA sequences in the sample encode the same CDR3. The rearrangement uses TRBV18 and TRBJ2-7; D is unclear. The CDR3 has 11 amino acids. The germline V gene encodes CDR1 KGHSH and CDR2 LQKENI. Between the trimmed V and J ends, which lost 6 bases and 2 bases, there was a span of 5 bases. In DNA, the CDR3 is TGTGCCAGCTCTCCTGCCTACGAGCAGTACTTC. Its protein product is CASSPAYEQYF. Variable domain in full (rest from reference TRBV18 and TRBJ2-7): NAGVMQNPRHLVRRRGQEARLRCSPMKGHSHVYWYRQLPEEGLKFMVYLQKENIIDESGMPKERFSAEFPKEGPSILRIQQVVRGDSAAYFCASSPAYEQYFGPGTRLTVT.

This clone was observed a handful of times. The V gene is TRBV7-8, the J gene TRBJ1-5; TRBD1 is a possible D gene (6 bases). With 0 bases removed from V and 5 bases from J, the gap between germline ends came to 17 bases. CDR1 SGHVS and CDR2 FQNEAQ come from the germline V gene. The CDR3 has 17 residues. CDR3 DNA: TGTGCCAGCAGCTTAGCGATCGGCAGGGGAAGGGATCAGCCCCAGCATTTT. Its translation is CASSLAIGRGRDQPQHF.

This chain connects TRBV9 to TRBJ2-3; 9 bases match TRBD2. CDR1 is SGDLS, CDR2 YYNGEE, per germline. This CDR3 contains 15 residues. V shed 5 bases and J 9 bases; nucleotides not matched to a gene: 13. The CDR3 nucleotides are TGTGCCAGCAGTCGTAGCGGGAGTGGGCGTATAACGCAGTATTTT. Translated: CASSRSGSGRITQYF. Variable domain in full (rest from reference TRBV9 and TRBJ2-3): DSGVTQTPKHLITATGQRVTLRCSPRSGDLSVYWYQQSLDQGLQFLIQYYNGEERAKGNILERFSAQQFPDLHSELNLSSLELGDSALYFCASSRSGSGRITQYFGPGTRLTVL.

V is TRBV28 and J is TRBJ1-2; D is perhaps TRBD1 (5 bases). The CDR3 is 14 amino acids. V lost 6 bases and J lost 5, with 16 bases in between. The germline gives CDR1 MDHEN, CDR2 SYDVKM. In nucleotides, the CDR3 is TGTGCCAGCAGCCCCGCCTCCAGGACATATGGCTACACCTTC. This encodes CASSPASRTYGYTF.

Here the CDR3 DNA reads TGTGCCAGCTCACCGCGACAGGACACCTACGAGCAGTACTTC. This sequence encodes CASSPRQDTYEQYF. V and J are TRBV18 and TRBJ2-7, with D tentatively TRBD1 (6 bases). This CDR3 has 14 residues. Germline V gene data show CDR1 as KGHSH and CDR2 as LQKENI. Trimming pared 3 bases from V and 2 bases from J, leaving 11 bases between.

This clone came up once. The V and J genes are TRBV5-1 and TRBJ1-1, with D hard to call. This CDR3 has 13 residues. CDR1 and CDR2 (germline): SGHRS, YFSETQ. V lost 0 bases to trimming and J lost 3 bases, with 6 bases between them. The CDR3 here is CASSLGPDTEAFF. The CDR3 coding sequence is TGCGCCAGCAGCTTGGGGCCGGACACTGAAGCTTTCTTT.

The genes are TRBV5-1 and TRBJ1-4, with 7 bases aligning to TRBD1. CDR3 size: 16 residues. Germline V gene sequence: CDR1 SGHRS, CDR2 YFSETQ. Trimming cost V 0 bases and J 5 bases; bases outside gene matches: 7. CDR3 nucleotide sequence: TGCGCCAGCAGCTTGGCCTCACAGGGACAGAATGAAAAACTGTTTTTT. Translating gives CASSLASQGQNEKLFF.